This T cell receptor beta chain appears in the sequencing data of a study of Graves' ophthalmopathy and Graves' hyperthyroidism. Study-level findings and limits: Blood also held most thyroid clonotypes expanded above 0.001 frequency.

This clonotype was recorded at least ten times. Its antigen is still unknown. Diagnosis was based on clinical symptoms, serum thyroxine, TRAb, thyroid ultrasound and orbital computed tomography. The CDR3 runs to 15 residues. V lost 5 bases and J 5 bases, leaving 18 bases between the germline ends. For repertoire sequencing, the TCR beta CDR3 regions were amplified from RNA transcripts. HTBI-primed first-round RT-PCR preceded second-round multiplex PCR. From the multiplex PCR reads, TCRdb called clonotypes with MiXCR, one entry per CDR3 protein. The sample consists of about 620,000 distinct CDR3 sequences, 20% to 25% of them appearing once.

The J gene is TRBJ1-1, the V gene TRBV12-3 or TRBV12-4; D unclear. This receptor was obtained from a woman between 18 and 30 years old with stable Graves' hyperthyroidism. Some clones in this sample may be carry-over from other donors' samples. The sample comprised peripheral blood. CDR3 sequence reads: CASSIHRELGTEAFF. CDR3 nucleotide sequence: TGTGCCAGCAGTATCCACCGGGAGCTGGGGACTGAAGCTTTCTTT.